The 31 T cell receptor beta chains reported below all come from one sample, sequenced in a study of CD8 T cells in ankylosing spondylitis. TCRdb recomputed calls from the 5' RACE reads with MiXCR, one row per CDR3 protein. The data contain approximately 540,000 distinct CDR3 sequences, 12% of them singletons. Whole-study findings and limits: A TCR beta motif of roughly 8 highly homologous variants seemed to mark ankylosing spondylitis blood.

No antigen is known for these receptors. Input material: blood, either unsorted or a sorted T cell fraction (not recorded which). The receptors shown here come from a male donor with ankylosing spondylitis.

This clonotype was picked up a small number of times. This chain joins TRBV11-2 and TRBJ2-7, with no clear D. This CDR3 has 15 amino acids. Germline CDR1 and CDR2: SGHAT and FQNNGV. V was clipped by 6 bases and J by 2 bases, with 17 bases between them. The CDR3 loop is CASSLYRNIPYEQYV. CDR3 sequence (DNA): TGTGCCAGCAGTTTGTACAGAAATATCCCCTACGAGCAGTACGTC.

This clonotype turned up a few times. The rearrangement uses TRBV18 and TRBJ1-5; D may be TRBD1 (5 bases). The CDR3 totals 13 residues. V shed 5 bases and J shed 5 bases, with 10 bases lying between them. CDR1 and CDR2 from the germline V gene are KGHSH and LQKENI. CDR3 in amino acids: CASSAGGDQPQHF. CDR3 nucleotides: TGTGCCAGCTCAGCTGGGGGGGATCAGCCCCAGCATTTT.

The V and J genes are TRBV20-1 and TRBJ2-3, with 9 bases aligning to TRBD2. The ends lost 1 base at V and 6 bases at J; junction bases unmatched: 2. Looked up from germline, CDR1 is DFQATT and CDR2 is SNEGSKA (reference sequence). The CDR3 runs 13 residues. CDR3 nucleotides: TGCAGTGCTAGAGGCGGGAGGGCCGATACGCAGTATTTT. Protein product: CSARGGRADTQYF.

This clonotype was counted only a few times. The chain couples TRBV21-1 to TRBJ2-7. TRBV21-1 is given as a pseudogene. The CDR3 spans 14 residues. CDR3 amino acids: CASSKPQDPYEQYF. The CDR3 nucleotides read TGTGCCAGCAGCAAACCGCAGGACCCCTACGAGCAGTACTTC.

This chain joins TRBV9 and TRBJ2-7; weak D call: TRBD2 (7 bases). Between the trimmed V and J ends, which lost 0 bases and 6 bases, there was a span of 16 bases. This CDR3 region has 15 residues. Germline V gene sequence: CDR1 SGDLS, CDR2 YYNGEE. CDR3 sequence: CASSVVSGGLGEQYF. CDR3 in DNA: TGTGCCAGCAGCGTAGTATCGGGGGGCCTGGGCGAGCAGTACTTC.

This clonotype was observed a few times. This chain joins TRBV5-1 and TRBJ1-4; D remains unclear. Germline V gene data show CDR1 as SGHRS and CDR2 as YFSETQ. The CDR3 is 13 amino acids. Trimming cost V 5 bases and J 4 bases, with 9 bases left between them. CDR3 sequence reads: CASRSGRNEKLFF. The DNA of the CDR3 is TGCGCCAGCAGATCCGGTCGTAATGAAAAACTGTTTTTT.

The J gene is TRBJ2-5, the V gene TRBV3-1; D is uncertain. In germline, CDR1 is LGHDT, CDR2 YNNKEL (reference sequence). This CDR3 spans 14 amino acids. Trimming took off 4 bases at V and 4 bases at J, with 13 bases between the two ends. The DNA of the CDR3 is TGTGCCAGCAGCCCGGAAAGCATAAGAGAGACCCAGTACTTC. Amino acid sequence: CASSPESIRETQYF.

In its sample, this clonotype was seen many times. This rearrangement joins TRBV25-1 to TRBJ2-1, with a weak D call TRBD2 (5 bases). Deletions cut 2 bases from V and 0 bases from J, with 8 bases between. Germline V gene sequence: CDR1 MGHDK, CDR2 SYGVNS. This CDR3 region has 15 residues. The CDR3 bases are TGTGCCAGCAGTGAACGAGGGAGCTCCTACAATGAGCAGTTCTTC. Translation: CASSERGSSYNEQFF.

This sequence joins TRBV6-2 or TRBV6-3 and TRBJ2-1; a weak D match, TRBD1 (5 bases). V gave up 0 bases and J gave up 8 bases, with 14 bases separating them. Germline loops: CDR1 MNHEY, CDR2 SVGEGT. The CDR3 sequence is 15 residues long. CDR3 sequence: CASSYSWGFRDEQFF. For the CDR3, the DNA is TGTGCCAGCAGTTACTCGTGGGGCTTTCGGGATGAGCAGTTCTTC.

This clonotype occurred a few times. V and J are TRBV27 and TRBJ2-3; 9 nucleotides agree with TRBD1. Germline V gene lookup returns CDR1 MNHEY and CDR2 SMNVEV (reference sequence). The CDR3 is 16 amino acids. The V segment lost 5 bases and the J segment 0 bases; nucleotides outside the gene matches: 6. The CDR3 sequence is CASSPGQGYSTDTQYF. In DNA form, the CDR3 reads TGTGCCAGCAGTCCAGGACAGGGGTATAGCACAGATACGCAGTATTTT.

The V gene is TRBV20-1, the J gene TRBJ2-6; the match to TRBD1 covers 9 bases. V shed 6 bases and J 3 bases; nucleotides not matched to a gene: 18. Germline-derived CDR1 and CDR2 are DFQATT and SNEGSKA (reference sequence). This CDR3 has 19 residues. In DNA, the CDR3 is TGCAGTGCCCTAGTGGAGCCCGGGACAGGGCTCGGTGGGGCCAACGTCCTGACTTTC. Its translation is CSALVEPGTGLGGANVLTF.

This clonotype has ten or more counts. The CDR3 loop is CSARDYREHSYEQYF. For the CDR3, the DNA is TGCAGTGCTAGAGATTACCGGGAACATTCCTACGAGCAGTACTTC. The chain recombines TRBV20-1 with TRBJ2-7; perhaps TRBD2 as D (5 bases). Looked up from germline, CDR1 is DFQATT and CDR2 is SNEGSKA (reference sequence). V was clipped by 0 bases and J by 1 base, with 13 bases between them. This CDR3 region has 15 residues.

V is TRBV29-1 and J is TRBJ1-2, with D tentatively TRBD1 (6 bases). V was shortened by 7 bases and J by 6 bases, with 15 bases between the two germline ends. CDR3 length equals 12 residues. Germline-derived CDR1 and CDR2 are SQVTM and ANQGSEA. The CDR3 DNA follows: TGCAGCGGCCAGGGGACGAGAAATGGCTACACCTTC. Its protein is CSGQGTRNGYTF.

The genes are TRBV14 and TRBJ2-1, with 12 bases aligning to TRBD2. The germline CDR1 and CDR2 sequences are SGHDN and FVKESK. J was trimmed by 6 bases and V by 6 bases; bases with no gene match: 9. There are 16 residues in the CDR3. Written as DNA, the CDR3 is TGTGCCAGCAGTCAACTAGCGGGAGGATCGGGCAATGAGCAGTTCTTC. This sequence encodes CASSQLAGGSGNEQFF.

This sequence joins TRBV2 and TRBJ2-7; a weak D match, TRBD1 (6 bases). V gave up 3 bases and J gave up 11 bases, with 8 bases separating them. The CDR3 spans 10 residues. CDR1 is SNHLY, CDR2 FYNNEI, per germline. CDR3 sequence reads: CASSDRGEYF. The DNA of the CDR3 is TGTGCCAGCAGTGACAGGGGAGAGTACTTC.

This clonotype turned up a few times. The gene calls are TRBV3-1 and TRBJ2-1, with TRBD2 matching over 7 bases. This CDR3 contains 15 residues. The J segment lost 8 bases and the V segment lost 4 bases, leaving 11 bases of the junction unmatched. CDR1 LGHDT and CDR2 YNNKEL come from the germline V gene (reference sequence). The CDR3 reads CASSPRRRESDEQFF. CDR3 in DNA: TGTGCCAGCAGCCCTAGAAGGCGGGAGAGCGATGAGCAGTTCTTC.

This clonotype was observed at least ten times. This sequence joins TRBV12-3 or TRBV12-4 and TRBJ2-2; TRBD1 is a possible D gene (6 bases). V lost 7 bases to trimming and J lost 7 bases, with 19 bases between them. The CDR3 has 15 amino acids. The CDR3 region is CASKRARGPGGELFF. The DNA for the CDR3 is TGTGCCAGCAAAAGGGCCAGGGGACCGGGCGGGGAGCTGTTTTTT.

The chain has TRBV10-2 and TRBJ2-7; perhaps TRBD1 as D (6 bases). The germline gives CDR1 WSHSY, CDR2 SAAADI. Trimming shortened V by 6 bases and J by 5 bases, and 20 bases separated the two germline ends. The CDR3 contains 15 residues. CDR3 bases: TGCGCCAGCAGGGACGGACCTCTAACAGGGAACGAGCAGTACGTC. Encoded protein: CASRDGPLTGNEQYV.

This clonotype was seen only a few times. The chain employs TRBV7-9 and TRBJ2-5; TRBD2 aligns across 7 bases. With 5 bases clipped from V and 3 bases from J, the junction kept 9 bases outside the gene matches. The CDR3 is 15 amino acids. The germline V gene encodes CDR1 SEHNR and CDR2 FQNEAQ (reference sequence). The CDR3 DNA reads TGTGCCAGCAGCCACCCCAGAGCGGGAAAAGAGACCCAGTACTTC. Residues: CASSHPRAGKETQYF.

This clonotype was counted many times. This chain links TRBV15 with TRBJ2-7; 9 positions match TRBD2. The CDR3 length is 16 residues. CDR1 LNHNV and CDR2 YYDKDF come from the germline V gene (reference sequence). V dropped 0 bases and J dropped 1; count of bases not matched to a gene: 4. In DNA, the CDR3 is TGTGCCACCAGCAGAGATCAGACTAGCGGATCCTACGAGCAGTACTTC. Protein sequence: CATSRDQTSGSYEQYF.

This clonotype was seen only a few times. The chain combines TRBV20-1 with TRBJ2-7; the D is unclear. Germline V gene sequence: CDR1 DFQATT, CDR2 SNEGSKA (reference sequence). Trimming removed 6 bases from V and 2 bases from J, with 14 bases in between. The CDR3 has 13 amino acids. The CDR3 nucleotides read TGCAGTGCCCGTAACGGTAATCCCTACGAGCAGTACTTC. It is translated as CSARNGNPYEQYF.

This clonotype was observed a few times. The genes are TRBV20-1 and TRBJ1-6, with 9 bases identical to TRBD1. V trimming: 6 bases; J trimming: 10 bases; junction bases outside the gene matches: 19. CDR1 is DFQATT, CDR2 SNEGSKA, per germline (reference sequence). This CDR3 region has 17 residues. CDR3 sequence: CSAILRDRETGNSPLHF. For the CDR3, the DNA is TGCAGTGCGATACTAAGGGACAGGGAAACGGGTAACTCACCCCTCCACTTT.

This clonotype appeared many times. The chain uses TRBV7-9 and TRBJ1-3; possibly TRBD1 for D (5 bases). The CDR3 loop spans 15 amino acids. Germline CDR1 and CDR2: SEHNR and FQNEAQ (reference sequence). The ends were cut back, 5 bases at V and 0 bases at J, with 11 bases in the middle. The CDR3 sequence: CASSTYGASGNTIYF. The CDR3 DNA reads as TGTGCCAGCAGCACCTACGGGGCCTCTGGAAACACCATATATTTT.

This clonotype was picked up a small number of times. V is TRBV6-2 or TRBV6-3 and J is TRBJ2-1; maybe TRBD2 (6 bases). The CDR3 has 16 residues. Germline V gene data show CDR1 as MNHEY and CDR2 as SVGEGT. Trimming stripped 0 bases from V and 4 bases from J, with 13 bases between. The CDR3 protein is CASSYSSRDPYNEQFF. The CDR3 DNA reads as TGTGCCAGCAGTTACTCGTCGCGGGACCCGTACAATGAGCAGTTCTTC.

The chain recombines TRBV4-2 with TRBJ2-5; TRBD2 matches at 7 bases. With V trimmed by 0 bases and J by 5 bases, 12 bases remained unmatched. Germline V gene lookup returns CDR1 LGHNA and CDR2 YNFKEQ. CDR3 length: 17 amino acids. CDR3 nucleotides: TGTGCCAGCAGCCAAGATGCGGAGGCTAGCGGCCTGGAGACCCAGTACTTC. Its translation: CASSQDAEASGLETQYF.

The chain employs TRBV5-1 and TRBJ1-6; 8 bases fit TRBD1. Germline CDR1 SGHRS, CDR2 YFSETQ. The junction had 1 base not matched to a gene; V was cut back by 1 base and J by 7 bases. The CDR3 has 14 amino acids. The CDR3 reads CASSLRTGNSPLHF. The CDR3 DNA is TGCGCCAGCAGCTTGAGGACAGGGAATTCACCCCTCCACTTT.

This clonotype was picked up many times. The gene calls are TRBV20-1 and TRBJ1-6; D uncertain. CDR3 length: 15 residues. V was shortened by 0 bases and J by 7 bases, with 13 bases between the two germline ends. Germline values: CDR1 DFQATT, CDR2 SNEGSKA (reference sequence). The DNA of the CDR3 is TGCAGTGCTAGAGACCTCCAGGAAATCAATTCACCCCTCCACTTT. Translation: CSARDLQEINSPLHF.

V gene TRBV10-1 combines with J gene TRBJ2-1; D is uncertain. The CDR3 extends over 13 amino acids. Germline lookup yields CDR1 WNHNN and CDR2 SYGVQD (reference sequence). V gave up 0 bases and J gave up 10 bases, with 10 bases separating them. The CDR3 region is CASSESNGEEQFF. CDR3 nucleotide sequence: TGCGCCAGCAGTGAGTCGAATGGAGAGGAGCAGTTCTTC.

This clonotype appeared many times. This chain joins TRBV24-1 and TRBJ1-2; D perhaps matches TRBD1 (5 bases). Trimming removed 5 bases from V and 2 bases from J, with 11 bases in between. CDR3 length: 14 residues. Germline CDR1 is KGHDR and CDR2 is SFDVKD. The CDR3 DNA reads TGTGCCACCAGTGGAGCAGGGACGAACTATGGCTACACCTTC. The encoded protein is CATSGAGTNYGYTF.

There are many counts of this clonotype. The chain is built from TRBV5-1 and TRBJ1-2; 9 nucleotides align to TRBD1. Germline lookup yields CDR1 SGHRS and CDR2 YFSETQ. Trimming removed 3 bases from V and 8 bases from J; junction bases left unmatched: 8. The CDR3 extends over 14 amino acids. CDR3 amino acids: CASSSSGTGNGYTF. CDR3 bases: TGCGCCAGCAGCTCTTCCGGGACAGGGAACGGCTACACCTTC. Looking up the rest from reference TRBV5-1 and TRBJ1-2 gives the full variable domain: KAGVTQTPRYLIKTRGQQVTLSCSPISGHRSVSWYQQTPGQGLQFLFEYFSETQRNKGNFPGRFSGRQFSNSRSEMNVSTLELGDSALYLCASSSSGTGNGYTFGSGTRLTVV.

The table lists this clonotype with a few counts. The chain has TRBV3-1 and TRBJ1-6, with 7 bases fitting TRBD1. V lost 4 bases to trimming and J lost 4 bases; unmatched junction nucleotides: 7. The germline V gene encodes CDR1 LGHDT and CDR2 YNNKEL (reference sequence). This CDR3 region has 16 residues. The CDR3 nucleotides are TGTGCCAGCAGCCCCCGGGACAGAAGGTATAATTCACCCCTCCACTTT. Translation: CASSPRDRRYNSPLHF.